The 30 T cell receptor beta chains reported below all come from one sample, sequenced in a study of T cells in Graves' hyperthyroidism and ophthalmopathy. Amplified TCR beta CDR3 regions came from RNA transcripts. Initially, a first-round RT-PCR of the TCR CDR3 employed the HTBI primer set. From the multiplex PCR reads, TCRdb called clonotypes with MiXCR, one entry per CDR3 protein. The sample consists of roughly 180,000 distinct CDR3 sequences, about 9.4% of them appearing once. Source material: blood. The receptors were gathered from a woman between 18 and 29 years old with Graves' hyperthyroidism that later progressed to Graves' ophthalmopathy.

The V gene is TRBV5-1, the J gene TRBJ2-2; 12 bases are shared with TRBD2. The CDR3 runs to 20 residues. V was clipped by 0 bases and J by 7 bases; unmatched bases: 16. CDR1 and CDR2 from the germline V gene are SGHRS and YFSETQ. This CDR3 is CASSLVQGILLTSGSGELFF. In DNA form, the CDR3 reads TGCGCCAGCAGCTTGGTACAGGGGATACTTCTGACTAGCGGGAGCGGGGAGCTGTTTTTT.

This chain links TRBV29-1 with TRBJ1-3; D uncertain. Germline lookup yields CDR1 SQVTM and CDR2 ANQGSEA. The CDR3 length is 14 residues. V dropped 4 bases and J dropped 0 bases, with 10 bases sitting between them. CDR3: CSVGSTSSGNTIYF. CDR3 nucleotide sequence: TGCAGCGTTGGTAGCACTAGCTCTGGAAACACCATATATTTT.

This clonotype was observed many times. CDR3 bases: TGTGCCACCAGTGATAATGACACCCCTTACGAGCAGTACTTC. Translated, it gives CATSDNDTPYEQYF. The J gene is TRBJ2-7, the V gene TRBV24-1, with D uncertain. Germline V lookup: CDR1 KGHDR, CDR2 SFDVKD. This CDR3 is built from 14 residues. V was shortened by 3 bases and J by 4 bases, with 12 bases between the two germline ends.

This clonotype was detected only a few times. The V call is TRBV20-1, the J call TRBJ2-7; TRBD2 aligns across 9 bases. The J segment lost 1 base and the V segment lost 5 bases, leaving 12 bases of the junction unmatched. The germline gives CDR1 DFQATT, CDR2 SNEGSKA (reference sequence). The CDR3 contains 16 residues. The CDR3 DNA sequence: TGCAGTGCTCCTGGGCGGGGGGGCACCTCTTCCTACGAGCAGTACTTC. It translates to CSAPGRGGTSSYEQYF.

Many counts were recorded for this clonotype. V is TRBV7-8 and J is TRBJ2-7, with 10 bases identical to TRBD1. After removal of 4 bases from V and 3 bases from J, the junction contained 9 bases not matched to a gene. This CDR3 has 16 amino acids. The germline V gene encodes CDR1 SGHVS and CDR2 FQNEAQ. CDR3 in amino acids: CASSSKDRGGFYEQYF. The CDR3 bases are TGTGCCAGCAGCTCCAAGGACAGGGGGGGATTCTACGAGCAGTACTTC.

This clonotype appeared many times. This chain uses TRBV7-9 with TRBJ2-1; D remains ambiguous. Germline lookup yields CDR1 SEHNR and CDR2 FQNEAQ (reference sequence). The CDR3 contains 13 residues. Trimming took 5 bases from V and 5 from J, leaving 10 bases between them. The DNA of the CDR3 is TGTGCCAGCAGCCATCTCCTGGACAATGAGCAGTTCTTC. This gives the protein CASSHLLDNEQFF. Full variable domain (missing parts from reference TRBV7-9 and TRBJ2-1): DTGVSQNPRHKITKRGQNVTFRCDPISEHNRLYWYRQTLGQGPEFLTYFQNEAQLEKSRLLSDRFSAERPKGSFSTLEIQRTEQGDSAMYLCASSHLLDNEQFFGPGTRLTVL.

This clonotype occurred many times. The rearrangement joins TRBV24-1 to TRBJ1-4; TRBD1 agrees at 9 bases. The J segment lost 7 bases and the V segment lost 4 bases, leaving 3 bases of the junction unmatched. Germline V gene lookup returns CDR1 KGHDR and CDR2 SFDVKD. This CDR3 comprises 14 residues. DNA of the CDR3: TGTGCCACCAGTGACGGGACAGGGAGTGAAAAACTGTTTTTT. Translating it yields CATSDGTGSEKLFF.

This clonotype was counted a few times. The chain couples TRBV15 to TRBJ1-6; D unresolved. The germline V gene encodes CDR1 LNHNV and CDR2 YYDKDF (reference sequence). Trimming cost V 5 bases and J 8 bases, with 13 bases left between them. The CDR3 is 14 amino acids. The CDR3 loop is CATSYRGRDSPLHF. CDR3 sequence (DNA): TGTGCCACCAGCTACCGTGGGCGGGATTCACCCCTCCACTTT.

CDR3 in DNA: TGTGCCAGCAGTAGGCGGGAGGGCCTAAGCTCCTATAATTCACCCCTCCACTTT. Protein sequence: CASSRREGLSSYNSPLHF. The genes are TRBV5-6 and TRBJ1-6; D not certain. The CDR3 loop spans 18 amino acids. The ends were cut back, 5 bases at V and 0 bases at J, with 18 bases in the middle. CDR1 is SGHDT and CDR2 is YYEEEE in the germline V gene.

The CDR3 nucleotides read TGTGCCAGCAGCCCCCGAGTAGACAGGGAGAATTCACCCCTCCACTTT. Translating gives CASSPRVDRENSPLHF. The chain has TRBV9 and TRBJ1-6; TRBD1 aligns across 7 bases. CDR1 is SGDLS, CDR2 YYNGEE, per germline. The J segment lost 7 bases and the V segment lost 4 bases, leaving 11 bases of the junction unmatched. This CDR3 spans 16 amino acids.

The sample holds many counts of this clonotype. The chain couples TRBV19 to TRBJ2-3, with 10 bases fitting TRBD1. The CDR3 contains 15 residues. Germline V gene sequence: CDR1 LNHDA, CDR2 SQIVND (reference sequence). V dropped 5 bases and J dropped 4; count of bases not matched to a gene: 6. CDR3 sequence (DNA): TGTGCCAGTAGTCGGGACAGGGGTTTCCCAGATACGCAGTATTTT. It is translated as CASSRDRGFPDTQYF.

On this clonotype itself: The junction does not match germline at one end; this may be a read error. V usage is TRBV11-3 and J usage is TRBJ2-1, with D perhaps given as TRBD1 or TRBD2 (6 bases each). This CDR3 is built from 16 residues. CDR1 and CDR2 from the germline V gene are SGHNT and YENEEA. CDR3 coding DNA: TGTGCCATCAGCCGTGAGGGGGGACAAGCTTACAATGAGCAGTTCTTC. Encoded protein: CAISREGGQAYNEQFF.

This clonotype has at least ten counts. J is TRBJ1-2 and V is TRBV7-6; D is possibly TRBD1 (5 bases). Trimming took off 0 bases at V and 0 bases at J, with 11 bases between the two ends. Germline CDR1 SGHVS, CDR2 FNYEAQ. The CDR3 has 16 residues. The CDR3 DNA reads as TGTGCCAGCAGCTTAGCCGGACACCAAACTAACTATGGCTACACCTTC. Its protein product is CASSLAGHQTNYGYTF.

The rearrangement joins TRBV4-1 to TRBJ2-1, with unresolved D. The CDR3 totals 16 residues. Deletions cut 5 bases from V and 0 bases from J, with 14 bases between. Germline values: CDR1 MGHRA, CDR2 YSYEKL. DNA for the CDR3: TGCGCCAGCAGCATTAGAGACGTCAGCTCCTACAATGAGCAGTTCTTC. Protein sequence: CASSIRDVSSYNEQFF.

This clonotype appeared many times. The chain joins TRBV3-1 to TRBJ2-1; 9 positions agree with TRBD1. Germline CDR1 and CDR2: LGHDT and YNNKEL (reference sequence). CDR3 length equals 15 residues. Germline trimming cut 4 bases from V and 8 bases from J; bases unmatched to any gene: 9. The CDR3 DNA is TGTGCCAGCAGCCTGACAGGGGGAGATTCCCATGAGCAGTTCTTC. Protein: CASSLTGGDSHEQFF.

This clonotype has only a few counts. This rearrangement joins TRBV27 to TRBJ1-5; the D gene is possibly TRBD1 (5 bases). V shed 2 bases and J shed 2 bases, with 10 bases lying between them. The CDR3 has 15 residues. From germline, CDR1 is MNHEY and CDR2 SMNVEV (reference sequence). The CDR3 region is CASSLGGLRNQPQHF. DNA of the CDR3: TGTGCCAGCAGTTTAGGGGGTCTGCGCAATCAGCCCCAGCATTTT.

The chain couples TRBV2 to TRBJ1-5, with 9 bases lining up with TRBD1. This CDR3 has 17 residues. Germline trimming cut 5 bases from V and 1 base from J; bases unmatched to any gene: 9. From germline, CDR1 is SNHLY and CDR2 FYNNEI. CDR3 loop: CASSRSGQGPSNQPQHF. In nucleotides, the CDR3 is TGTGCCAGCAGTCGGTCGGGACAGGGCCCGAGCAATCAGCCCCAGCATTTT.

This clonotype was counted a few times. The chain carries TRBV3-1 and TRBJ2-4; tentative D call: TRBD2 (5 bases). Germline V lookup: CDR1 LGHDT, CDR2 YNNKEL (reference sequence). The CDR3 spans 13 residues. Trimming removed 6 bases at V and 6 bases at J, with 12 bases between. CDR3 DNA: TGTGCCAGCAGTCGGGGTGCTGCAAACATTCAGTACTTC. As protein: CASSRGAANIQYF.

Many counts were recorded for this clonotype. V and J are TRBV9 and TRBJ2-5, with TRBD2 identical over 9 bases. Germline CDR1 and CDR2: SGDLS and YYNGEE. The V gene end was trimmed by 0 bases and the J gene end by 9 bases; junction bases not matched to a gene: 9. The CDR3 has 15 residues. DNA of the CDR3: TGTGCCAGCAGCGTAGATGCGGGAGGGCCCGTGGCCCAGTACTTC. This translates into CASSVDAGGPVAQYF.

The chain uses TRBV20-1 and TRBJ2-1; TRBD2 is a possible D gene (5 bases). V gave up 3 bases and J gave up 9 bases, with 12 bases separating them. The CDR3 totals 12 residues. Per germline, CDR1 DFQATT and CDR2 SNEGSKA (reference sequence). CDR3 in amino acids: CSASVLRGEQFF. The CDR3 nucleotides read TGCAGTGCTAGTGTCCTCCGGGGTGAGCAGTTCTTC.

This clonotype was recorded at least ten times. V gene TRBV20-1 combines with J gene TRBJ2-1; 9 nucleotides align to TRBD2. The J segment lost 6 bases and the V segment lost 0 bases, leaving 12 bases of the junction unmatched. Looked up from germline, CDR1 is DFQATT and CDR2 is SNEGSKA (reference sequence). The CDR3 extends over 17 amino acids. CDR3 loop: CSARDTLGLAGLNEQFF. The CDR3 coding sequence is TGCAGTGCTAGAGACACCCTGGGGCTAGCGGGACTCAATGAGCAGTTCTTC.

This clonotype has at least ten counts. The chain employs TRBV4-1 and TRBJ1-4; D not resolved. This CDR3 is built from 13 residues. In germline, CDR1 is MGHRA, CDR2 YSYEKL. V dropped 4 bases and J dropped 1 base, with 4 bases sitting between them. This chain's CDR3 is CASSRGTNEKLFF. As DNA, the CDR3 is TGCGCCAGCAGCCGGGGAACTAATGAAAAACTGTTTTTT.

The V gene is TRBV13, the J gene TRBJ2-1; 9 nucleotides agree with TRBD1. Germline CDR1 is PRHDT and CDR2 is FYEKMQ (reference sequence). There are 15 residues in the CDR3. V shed 0 bases, J shed 9 bases, and the junction held 6 bases outside the gene matches. CDR3 protein: CASSLGGQGPLEQFF. The CDR3 DNA is TGTGCCAGCAGCTTAGGGGGACAGGGCCCCCTTGAGCAGTTCTTC.

Comment on this clonotype: A much larger clone sits a single nucleotide away, making a read error possible. The CDR3 DNA sequence: TGTGCCAGTAGTACCTCCACAGGGTTTCAGCCCCAGCATTTT. Amino acids: CASSTSTGFQPQHF. This chain joins TRBV19 and TRBJ1-5; D might be TRBD1 (6 bases). V was trimmed by 4 bases and J by 6 bases, leaving 13 bases between them. The CDR3 is 14 amino acids. Germline assignment: CDR1 LNHDA and CDR2 SQIVND (reference sequence).

This clonotype was seen ten or more times. The CDR3 nucleotides are TGTGCCAGCAGCATCCGCCGGGACATTCAGTACTTC. Protein product: CASSIRRDIQYF. The chain links TRBV2 to TRBJ2-4; no definite D call. Per the germline V gene, CDR1 is SNHLY and CDR2 is FYNNEI. The CDR3 has 12 amino acids. V lost 6 bases to trimming and J lost 8 bases, with 11 bases between them.

This clonotype was recorded at least ten times. V gene TRBV6-1 combines with J gene TRBJ2-3; D not resolved. Between the trimmed V and J ends, which lost 4 bases and 5 bases, there was a span of 7 bases. Germline-derived CDR1 and CDR2 are MNHNS and SASEGT. CDR3 length: 12 amino acids. In DNA form, the CDR3 reads TGTGCCAGCAGTGTAAGTCGAGATACGCAGTATTTT. This codes for CASSVSRDTQYF.

This clonotype appeared many times. This CDR3 reads CASSSWTGFDEQFF. In DNA, the CDR3 is TGTGCCAGCAGCTCCTGGACAGGGTTCGATGAGCAGTTCTTC. The chain carries TRBV7-9 and TRBJ2-1, with 8 bases matching TRBD1. The germline V gene encodes CDR1 SEHNR and CDR2 FQNEAQ (reference sequence). With 4 bases clipped from V and 8 bases from J, the junction kept 7 bases outside the gene matches. The CDR3 sequence is 14 residues long.

This clonotype was seen at least ten times. The chain carries TRBV27 and TRBJ1-6; perhaps TRBD1 as D (6 bases). The CDR3 totals 16 residues. V was clipped by 0 bases and J by 7 bases, with 13 bases between them. Looked up from germline, CDR1 is MNHEY and CDR2 is SMNVEV (reference sequence). For the CDR3, the DNA is TGTGCCAGCAGTTTATCGAACGGACAGCCCAATTCACCCCTCCACTTT. Translating gives CASSLSNGQPNSPLHF.

This clonotype has at least ten counts. The V call is TRBV19, the J call TRBJ1-1; 7 bases line up with TRBD1. CDR3 size: 13 residues. Trimming took 7 bases from V and 7 from J; bases not matched to a gene: 9. Per the germline V gene, CDR1 is LNHDA and CDR2 is SQIVND (reference sequence). The CDR3 DNA is TGTGCCAGTAATGTACAGGGGTTGAGTGAAGCTTTCTTT. Translated, it gives CASNVQGLSEAFF.

The chain recombines TRBV6-1 with TRBJ1-3; D remains unclear. Looked up from germline, CDR1 is MNHNS and CDR2 is SASEGT. The CDR3 covers 13 residues. Trimming shortened V by 6 bases and J by 2 bases, and 8 bases separated the two germline ends. CDR3 sequence reads: CASRINPGNTIYF. Here the CDR3 DNA reads TGTGCCAGCAGAATTAATCCTGGAAACACCATATATTTT.